Detailed here is one TCR beta chain. Antigen unknown. The CDR3 is 15 residues long. The germline gives CDR1 SGHRS, CDR2 YFSETQ. This specimen belongs to a study of cytomegalovirus exposure and HLA in healthy donors. Findings of the study overall: A link between a missense DCLRE1C variant and TCR beta V- and J-gene trimming emerged from a later analysis. 87-base-pair reads could not separate some V segments, including TRBV6-2 and TRBV6-3. Analyzed later, association rates of TCRs varied across HLA loci, with DRB1 most and HLA-C fewest.

PCR involved 60 Vbeta and 13 Jbeta primers. Generated by immunoSEQ multiplex PCR, the TCRdb table keeps only in-frame clones and is missing some. The repertoire holds roughly 180,000 clones, with around 74% as singletons. Source material: PBMCs. This chain joins TRBV5-1 and TRBJ2-5, with 9 positions matching TRBD2. The J call may not be correct, given that the DNA end is closer to TRBJ2-7. This TCR was sampled from a male donor in good health and CMV-seronegative. This CDR3 is CASSPPLAGAYEQYF. For the CDR3, the DNA is TGCGCCAGCAGCCCCCCACTAGCGGGCGCCTACGAGCAGTACTTC.